These 28 T cell receptor beta chains came from one sample sequenced in a study of pediatric ulcerative colitis. Profiling relied on immunoSEQ multiplex PCR, and the TCRdb table lists in-frame clones only, not all of them. This table has around 64,000 clones, 86% appearing once. Sequenced sample: blood. The source is a boy aged 5 to 17 with severe ulcerative colitis.

This clone was seen more than once but under ten times. This chain joins TRBV5-1 and TRBJ1-2; 7 positions agree with TRBD1. The V gene end was trimmed by 4 bases and the J gene end by 7 bases; junction bases not matched to a gene: 10. The length of the CDR3 is 14 residues. CDR1 SGHRS and CDR2 YFSETQ come from the germline V gene. In DNA form, the CDR3 reads TGCGCCAGCAGCCCGAACAGGGGAGGTCTTGGCTACACCTTC. Amino acids: CASSPNRGGLGYTF.

CDR3: CASSVGSEQYF. As DNA, the CDR3 is TGTGCCAGCAGCGTAGGCTCCGAGCAGTACTTC. The rearrangement links TRBV9 to TRBJ2-7; D gene uncertain. The CDR3 consists of 11 residues. CDR1 and CDR2 from the germline V gene are SGDLS and YYNGEE. The V and J ends lost 0 bases and 6 bases respectively, with 4 bases between them. Supplemented by reference TRBV9 and TRBJ2-7, the full variable domain reads DSGVTQTPKHLITATGQRVTLRCSPRSGDLSVYWYQQSLDQGLQFLIQYYNGEERAKGNILERFSAQQFPDLHSELNLSSLELGDSALYFCASSVGSEQYFGPGTRLTVT.

This clone has just a few counts. The V gene is TRBV7-6, the J gene TRBJ2-1, with D unresolved. V gave up 5 bases and J gave up 7 bases, with 9 bases separating them. Germline loops: CDR1 SGHVS, CDR2 FNYEAQ. CDR3 length equals 12 residues. The CDR3 DNA is TGTGCCAGCAGCCCCGACACGAATGAGCAGTTCTTC. Amino acids: CASSPDTNEQFF.

This rearrangement joins TRBV7-9 to TRBJ2-7, with unresolved D. There are 12 residues in the CDR3. V was cut by 1 base and J by 1 base, with 2 bases left in between. Germline CDR1 is SEHNR and CDR2 is FQNEAQ (reference sequence). Here the CDR3 reads CASSLGSYEQYF. In nucleotides, the CDR3 is TGTGCCAGCAGCTTAGGATCCTACGAGCAGTACTTC. Drawing the rest from reference TRBV7-9 and TRBJ2-7, the complete variable domain is DTGVSQNPRHKITKRGQNVTFRCDPISEHNRLYWYRQTLGQGPEFLTYFQNEAQLEKSRLLSDRFSAERPKGSFSTLEIQRTEQGDSAMYLCASSLGSYEQYFGPGTRLTVT.

This clone has just one count. The chain recombines TRBV5-4 with TRBJ2-5, with D unclear. Per the germline V gene, CDR1 is SGHNT and CDR2 is YYREEE (reference sequence). Trimming took off 4 bases at V and 2 bases at J, with 9 bases between the two ends. The CDR3 runs 13 residues. The DNA of the CDR3 is TGTGCCAGCAGCCAGCCCCCACAAGAGACCCAGTACTTC. Protein sequence: CASSQPPQETQYF.

The chain is built from TRBV10-3 and TRBJ1-1, with 7 bases identical to TRBD1. Trimming removed 3 bases from V and 4 bases from J; junction bases left unmatched: 11. From germline, CDR1 is ENHRY and CDR2 SYGVKD. The CDR3 loop spans 16 amino acids. As DNA, the CDR3 is TGTGCCATCAGTGACCCTACGGGCAGGGGGATCACTGAAGCTTTCTTT. Encoded protein: CAISDPTGRGITEAFF.

This clone has just one count. The rearrangement uses TRBV4-1 and TRBJ1-1; D perhaps matches TRBD1 (5 bases). CDR1 MGHRA and CDR2 YSYEKL come from the germline V gene. This CDR3 has 14 amino acids. V lost 8 bases to trimming and J lost 3 bases, with 16 bases between them. The CDR3 DNA follows: TGCGCCAGCCTGCGGGGCCCAGGCGACACTGAAGCTTTCTTT. Translating it yields CASLRGPGDTEAFF.

This clone was seen only once. The V and J genes are TRBV6-5 and TRBJ1-5; possible D gene TRBD1, 5 bases. Trimming cost V 2 bases and J 10 bases, with 12 bases left between them. This CDR3 has 13 amino acids. Germline lookup yields CDR1 MNHEY and CDR2 SVGAGI. CDR3 amino acids: CASSYKKGVPQHF. CDR3 in DNA: TGTGCCAGCAGTTACAAAAAAGGGGTCCCCCAGCATTTT.

The chain combines TRBV11-3 with TRBJ1-1; no clear D. CDR1 SGHNT and CDR2 YENEEA come from the germline V gene. The CDR3 is made up of 14 amino acids. The V and J ends lost 4 bases and 1 base respectively, with 10 bases between them. The CDR3: CASSYKSTNTEAFF. The CDR3 DNA reads as TGTGCCAGCAGCTATAAATCCACGAACACTGAAGCTTTCTTT.

J is TRBJ1-5 and V is TRBV27; D might be TRBD1 (6 bases). The germline V gene encodes CDR1 MNHEY and CDR2 SMNVEV (reference sequence). V was shortened by 5 bases and J by 10 bases, with 18 bases between the two germline ends. The CDR3 sequence is 14 residues long. The CDR3 spells CASSLGGPDRPQHF. The CDR3 bases are TGTGCCAGCAGTCTAGGGGGACCGGACAGACCCCAGCATTTT.

This clone was picked up one time. This chain links TRBV7-8 with TRBJ2-5; 8 bases fit TRBD1. The CDR3 extends over 17 amino acids. After removal of 3 bases from V and 3 bases from J, the junction contained 12 bases not matched to a gene. Germline CDR1 reads SGHVS; CDR2 reads FQNEAQ. The CDR3 bases are TGTGCCAGCAGCTTGGACAGGGCAGTTGTTTCTGAAGAGACCCAGTACTTC. Protein: CASSLDRAVVSEETQYF.

About this clone: The identical CDR3 is also encoded by other nucleotide sequences in the sample. The rearrangement uses TRBV30 and TRBJ2-1; 10 nucleotides agree with TRBD2. This CDR3 has 14 residues. CDR1 is GTSNPN, CDR2 SVGIG, per germline (reference sequence). Trimming cost V 5 bases and J 2 bases; bases outside gene matches: 3. The CDR3 coding sequence is TGTGCCTGGGGAAGCGGGAGGGCCTACAATGAGCAGTTCTTC. It yields the protein CAWGSGRAYNEQFF.

The V call is TRBV2, the J call TRBJ2-1; TRBD2 matches at 10 bases. The germline V gene encodes CDR1 SNHLY and CDR2 FYNNEI. The length of the CDR3 is 14 residues. V trimming: 6 bases; J trimming: 4 bases; junction bases outside the gene matches: 3. CDR3 loop: CASRLAGRYNEQFF. For the CDR3, the DNA is TGTGCCAGCAGACTAGCGGGAAGGTACAATGAGCAGTTCTTC.

The chain combines TRBV5-1 with TRBJ2-1; D is ambiguous. The CDR3 runs to 13 residues. V lost 4 bases and J 6 bases, leaving 11 bases between the germline ends. CDR1 and CDR2 (germline): SGHRS, YFSETQ. The CDR3 spells CASSPDQRNEQFF. CDR3 nucleotide sequence: TGCGCCAGCAGCCCGGACCAGCGCAATGAGCAGTTCTTC.

This chain connects TRBV18 to TRBJ1-5; a possible D gene is TRBD1 (6 bases). The CDR3 runs to 16 residues. Germline V gives CDR1 KGHSH, CDR2 LQKENI. Trimming removed 0 bases at V and 2 bases at J, with 11 bases between. The CDR3 bases are TGTGCCAGCTCACCACCGATGGCAGGGGGCAATCAGCCCCAGCATTTT. It translates to CASSPPMAGGNQPQHF.

The chain recombines TRBV11-1 with TRBJ2-1, with D hard to call. CDR1 and CDR2 from the germline V gene are SGHAT and FQDESV (reference sequence). This CDR3 spans 16 amino acids. The V end was cut by 5 bases, the J end by 3 bases, with 17 bases between. CDR3 sequence: CASSPRPSQHYNEQFF. The CDR3 DNA reads TGTGCCAGCAGCCCCAGACCTTCACAACACTACAATGAGCAGTTCTTC.

J is TRBJ1-1 and V is TRBV18, with TRBD1 matching 7 bases. Germline V CDR1 and CDR2: KGHSH, LQKENI. The V and J ends lost 3 bases and 5 bases, in that order; junction bases with no gene match: 6. The CDR3 extends over 14 amino acids. This CDR3 reads CASSPSARGTEAFF. In nucleotides, the CDR3 is TGTGCCAGCTCACCTTCGGCCAGGGGGACTGAAGCTTTCTTT.

This chain connects TRBV19 to TRBJ2-7, with D possibly called TRBD1 or TRBD2 (5 bases each). The CDR3 runs 15 residues. Germline V gene data show CDR1 as LNHDA and CDR2 as SQIVND (reference sequence). Trimming shortened V by 4 bases and J by 4 bases, and 17 bases separated the two germline ends. The CDR3 sequence: CASSTASGRGYEQYF. CDR3 sequence (DNA): TGTGCCAGTAGTACGGCGTCAGGGAGAGGGTACGAGCAGTACTTC.

The chain carries TRBV11-3 and TRBJ1-4; D ambiguous. V was cut by 0 bases and J by 7 bases, with 21 bases left in between. This CDR3 contains 18 residues. Germline V lookup: CDR1 SGHNT, CDR2 YENEEA. Written as DNA, the CDR3 is TGTGCCAGCAGCTTAGATCGGTCATCATCGGGCCCGCCTGAAAAACTGTTTTTT. Translation: CASSLDRSSSGPPEKLFF.

This rearrangement joins TRBV6-5 to TRBJ2-7; the D gene is possibly TRBD1 (5 bases). The V gene lost 2 bases and the J gene lost 2 bases, with 13 bases spanning the gap. CDR1 and CDR2 from the germline V gene are MNHEY and SVGAGI. The CDR3 length is 15 residues. Here the CDR3 DNA reads TGTGCCAGCAGTTACGGATCGACAGCCACCTACGAGCAGTACTTC. Amino acid sequence: CASSYGSTATYEQYF.

This clone has a handful of counts. Compared with germline, one end of the junction differs, possibly owing to a read error. J is TRBJ2-2 and V is TRBV6-1; a weak D match, TRBD2 (6 bases). Germline loops: CDR1 MNHNS, CDR2 SASEGT. The CDR3 extends over 15 amino acids. Here the CDR3 reads CASSMDYPNSGELFF. The CDR3, as DNA: TGTGCCAGCAGCATGGACTATCCGAACTCCGGGGAGCTGTTTTTT.

This clone was picked up one time. The chain couples TRBV30 to TRBJ2-7; D is unresolved. The germline gives CDR1 GTSNPN, CDR2 SVGIG (reference sequence). This CDR3 region has 15 residues. The V end was cut by 2 bases, the J end by 3 bases, with 17 bases between. The DNA for the CDR3 is TGTGCCTGGAGTCCTCGAGAAGGCAAGAGCTACGAGCAGTACTTC. It specifies CAWSPREGKSYEQYF.

The V and J genes are TRBV6-5 and TRBJ1-5; TRBD1 is a possible D gene (5 bases). The CDR3 covers 14 residues. Per the germline V gene, CDR1 is MNHEY and CDR2 is SVGAGI. Trimming took 5 bases from V and 3 from J, leaving 11 bases between them. CDR3 in amino acids: CASSRDSYNQPQHF. CDR3 in DNA: TGTGCCAGCAGTAGAGACAGTTACAATCAGCCCCAGCATTTT.

This chain connects TRBV30 to TRBJ1-2; the match to TRBD1 covers 8 bases. The junction had 5 bases not matched to a gene; V was cut back by 5 bases and J by 3 bases. Germline loops: CDR1 GTSNPN, CDR2 SVGIG (reference sequence). The CDR3 is 13 amino acids. The CDR3 nucleotides read TGTGCCTGGTGGACAGGGAGCGACTATGGCTACACCTTC. It translates to CAWWTGSDYGYTF.

The CDR3 region has the DNA TGTGCCAGCAGTGAGGCAGATAGCAATCAGCCCCAGCATTTT. This codes for CASSEADSNQPQHF. J is TRBJ1-5 and V is TRBV6-1; no definite D call. This CDR3 region has 14 residues. Germline assignment: CDR1 MNHNS and CDR2 SASEGT. The V end lost 3 bases, the J end lost 0 bases, and 6 bases lay between the germline ends.

This chain joins TRBV4-3 and TRBJ2-1, with 8 bases matching TRBD2. This CDR3 contains 16 residues. From germline, CDR1 is LGHNA and CDR2 YSLEER. V shed 4 bases, J shed 7 bases, and the junction held 12 bases outside the gene matches. In DNA form, the CDR3 reads TGCGCCAGCAGCCTTACTAGCGGATCTGGGTTAAATGAGCAGTTCTTC. Its translation is CASSLTSGSGLNEQFF.

V usage is TRBV18 and J usage is TRBJ1-1; D remains ambiguous. Per the germline V gene, CDR1 is KGHSH and CDR2 is LQKENI. V gave up 0 bases and J gave up 6 bases, with 5 bases separating them. The CDR3 has 12 amino acids. CDR3 in DNA: TGTGCCAGCTCACCACCCGGACCTGAAGCTTTCTTT. Amino acids: CASSPPGPEAFF.

The chain links TRBV7-9 to TRBJ2-3, with 9 positions matching TRBD2. CDR1 and CDR2 (germline): SEHNR, FQNEAQ (reference sequence). V dropped 5 bases and J dropped 6; count of bases not matched to a gene: 12. This CDR3 spans 16 amino acids. CDR3 in DNA: TGTGCCAGCAGCCCCCCCATTAGCGGGAGACCGGATACGCAGTATTTT. Its protein product is CASSPPISGRPDTQYF.